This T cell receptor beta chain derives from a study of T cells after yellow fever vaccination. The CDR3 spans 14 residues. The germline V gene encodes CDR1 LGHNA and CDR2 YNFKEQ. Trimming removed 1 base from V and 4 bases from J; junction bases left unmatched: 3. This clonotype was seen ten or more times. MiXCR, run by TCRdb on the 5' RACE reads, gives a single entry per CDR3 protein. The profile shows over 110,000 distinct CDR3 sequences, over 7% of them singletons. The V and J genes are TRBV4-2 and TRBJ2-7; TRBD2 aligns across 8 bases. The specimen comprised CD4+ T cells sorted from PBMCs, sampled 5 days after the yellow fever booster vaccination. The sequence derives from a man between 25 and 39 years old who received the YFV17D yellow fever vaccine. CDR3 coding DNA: TGTGCCAGCAGCCAAGCACTAGCGGAGTACGAGCAGTACTTC. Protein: CASSQALAEYEQYF.